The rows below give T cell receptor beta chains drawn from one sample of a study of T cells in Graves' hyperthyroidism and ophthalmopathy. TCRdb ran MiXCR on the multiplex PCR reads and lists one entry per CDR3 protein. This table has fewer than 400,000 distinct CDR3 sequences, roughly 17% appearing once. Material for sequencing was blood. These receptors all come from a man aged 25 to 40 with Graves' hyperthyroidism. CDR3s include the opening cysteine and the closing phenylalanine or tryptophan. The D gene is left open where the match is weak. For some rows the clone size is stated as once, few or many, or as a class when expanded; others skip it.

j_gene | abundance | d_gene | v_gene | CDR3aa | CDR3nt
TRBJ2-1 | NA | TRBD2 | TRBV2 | CASTGTSGYNEQFF | TGTGCCAGCACCGGGACTAGCGGATACAATGAGCAGTTCTTC
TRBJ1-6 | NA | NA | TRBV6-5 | CASSYATVGSPLHF | TGTGCCAGCAGTTACGCGACAGTTGGTTCACCCCTCCACTTT
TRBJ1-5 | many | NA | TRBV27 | CASSSPGFGQPQHF | TGTGCCAGCAGTTCCCCAGGGTTTGGTCAGCCCCAGCATTTT
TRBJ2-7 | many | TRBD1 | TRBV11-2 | CASSYRGQLEQYF | TGTGCCAGCAGCTACAGGGGACAGCTCGAGCAGTACTTC
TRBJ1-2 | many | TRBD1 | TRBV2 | CASSGWTGDYGYTF | TGTGCCAGCAGTGGATGGACAGGGGACTATGGCTACACCTTC
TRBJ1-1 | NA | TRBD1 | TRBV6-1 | CASSNVRGRRSAFF | TGTGCCAGCAGCAACGTCAGGGGGCGCCGGTCAGCTTTCTTT
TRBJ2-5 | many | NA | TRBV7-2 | CASSSQGGMETQYF | TGTGCCAGCAGCTCCCAGGGGGGGATGGAGACCCAGTACTTC
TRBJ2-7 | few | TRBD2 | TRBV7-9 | CASVREFGTHEQYF | TGTGCCAGCGTGCGGGAGTTCGGGACTCACGAGCAGTACTTC
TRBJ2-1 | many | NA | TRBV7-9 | CASSSLGAGHLYNEQFF | TGTGCCAGCAGCTCCCTCGGAGCGGGACACCTCTACAATGAGCAGTTCTTC
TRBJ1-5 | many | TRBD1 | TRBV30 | CAWSGGGQGNQPQHF | TGTGCCTGGAGTGGGGGGGGACAGGGCAATCAGCCCCAGCATTTT
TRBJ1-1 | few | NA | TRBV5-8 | CASSRTGIEAFF | TGTGCCAGCAGCCGCACAGGAATCGAAGCTTTCTTT
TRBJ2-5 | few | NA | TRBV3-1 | CASSPPQIGETQYF | TGTGCCAGCAGCCCCCCCCAGATCGGAGAGACCCAGTACTTC
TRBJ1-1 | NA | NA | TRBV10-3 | CAIRAGASVTEAFF | TGTGCCATCAGGGCAGGGGCTTCGGTAACTGAAGCTTTCTTT
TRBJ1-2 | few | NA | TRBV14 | CASSLEQGFIYGYTF | TGTGCCAGCAGCCTGGAACAGGGTTTTATCTATGGCTACACCTTC
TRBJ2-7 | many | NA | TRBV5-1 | CASSSDNSYEQYF | TGCGCCAGCAGCTCGGACAACTCCTACGAGCAGTACTTC
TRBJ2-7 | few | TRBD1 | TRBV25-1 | CASSRQGAVYEQYF | TGTGCCAGCAGTAGACAGGGGGCGGTCTACGAGCAGTACTTC
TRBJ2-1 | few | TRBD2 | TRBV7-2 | CASSALGAGGNEQFF | TGCGCCAGCAGCGCCTTGGGGGCGGGAGGCAATGAGCAGTTCTTC
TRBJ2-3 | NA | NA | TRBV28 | CASSLEDRTDTQYF | TGTGCCAGCAGTTTAGAGGATAGAACAGATACGCAGTATTTT
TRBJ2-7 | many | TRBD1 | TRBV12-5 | CASGLRSGGEPYEQYF | TGTGCTAGTGGTTTGCGGTCAGGGGGCGAGCCCTACGAGCAGTACTTC
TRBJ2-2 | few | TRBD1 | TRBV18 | CASSPPTGPFTGELFF | TGTGCCAGCTCACCACCGACAGGGCCCTTCACCGGGGAGCTGTTTTTT
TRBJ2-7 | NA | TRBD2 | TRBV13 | CASSAPSAGGLREQYF | TGTGCCAGCAGCGCACCTTCAGCGGGAGGGCTTCGCGAGCAGTACTTC
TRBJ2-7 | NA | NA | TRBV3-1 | CASSFFTGPYEQYF | TGTGCCAGCAGCTTTTTTACAGGACCCTACGAGCAGTACTTC
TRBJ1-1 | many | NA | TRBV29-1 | CSCQESTEAFF | TGCAGCTGTCAGGAAAGCACTGAAGCTTTCTTT
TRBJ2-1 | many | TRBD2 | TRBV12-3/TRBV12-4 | CASRPGTSGNEQFF | TGTGCCAGCAGGCCCGGGACTAGCGGCAATGAGCAGTTCTTC
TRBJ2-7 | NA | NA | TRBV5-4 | CASGNSQGGHEQYF | TGTGCCAGCGGGAACTCCCAGGGGGGCCACGAGCAGTACTTC
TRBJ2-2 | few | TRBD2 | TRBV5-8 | CASSPTSGAGELFF | TGTGCCAGCAGCCCGACTAGCGGGGCTGGGGAGCTGTTTTTT
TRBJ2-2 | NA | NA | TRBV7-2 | CASSTQRFTGELFF | TGTGCCAGCAGCACTCAGCGATTCACCGGGGAGCTGTTTTTT
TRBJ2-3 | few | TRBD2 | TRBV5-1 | CASSLATSGPLTDTQYF | TGCGCCAGCAGCTTAGCGACTAGCGGGCCTCTCACAGATACGCAGTATTTT
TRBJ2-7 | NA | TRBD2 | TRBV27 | CASSLARGLAVYEQYF | TGTGCCAGCAGTTTAGCCCGGGGACTAGCGGTATACGAGCAGTACTTC
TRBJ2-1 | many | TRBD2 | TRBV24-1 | CATRDTASGPDNEQFF | TGTGCCACCAGGGACACGGCTAGCGGGCCAGACAATGAGCAGTTCTTC
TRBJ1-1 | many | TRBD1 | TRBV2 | CASSPGTGGWGAFF | TGTGCCAGCAGTCCCGGGACAGGGGGCTGGGGGGCTTTCTTT
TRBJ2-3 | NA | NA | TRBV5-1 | CASSPLNPTDTQYF | TGCGCCAGCAGCCCTTTAAACCCCACAGATACGCAGTATTTT
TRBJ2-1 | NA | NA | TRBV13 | CASSGQLARPYNEQFF | TGTGCCAGCAGCGGGCAACTAGCTAGACCGTACAATGAGCAGTTCTTC
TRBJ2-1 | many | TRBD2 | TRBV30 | CAWSTWEGLGGEQFF | TGTGCCTGGAGTACGTGGGAGGGCCTTGGGGGTGAGCAGTTCTTC
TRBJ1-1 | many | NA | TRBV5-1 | CASRIKGGTEAFF | TGCGCCAGCAGAATAAAAGGGGGGACTGAAGCTTTCTTT
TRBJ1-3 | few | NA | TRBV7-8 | CASSLRRVSSGNTIYF | TGTGCCAGCAGCCTCCGCAGGGTTAGCTCTGGAAACACCATATATTTT
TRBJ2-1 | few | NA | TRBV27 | CASQTTSSYNEQFF | TGTGCCAGCCAAACGACTAGTTCCTACAATGAGCAGTTCTTC
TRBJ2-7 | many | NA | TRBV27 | CASSPGFLYEQYF | TGTGCCAGCAGTCCCGGGTTTTTATACGAGCAGTACTTC
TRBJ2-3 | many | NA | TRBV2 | CASRAVPDTQYF | TGTGCCAGCAGGGCAGTTCCAGATACGCAGTATTTT
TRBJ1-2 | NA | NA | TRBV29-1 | CSAFGGEGIYGYTF | TGCAGCGCGTTTGGAGGAGAGGGCATATATGGCTACACCTTC
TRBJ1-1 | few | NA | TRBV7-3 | CASGLGGNTEAFF | TGTGCCAGCGGCTTAGGAGGGAACACTGAAGCTTTCTTT
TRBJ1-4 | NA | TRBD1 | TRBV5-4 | CASSLTLGQKSTNEKLFF | TGTGCCAGCAGCTTGACACTGGGACAGAAGTCAACTAATGAAAAACTGTTTTTT
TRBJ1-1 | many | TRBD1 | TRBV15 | CATSRDRAPSTEAFF | TGTGCCACCAGCAGGGACAGGGCGCCGAGCACTGAAGCTTTCTTT
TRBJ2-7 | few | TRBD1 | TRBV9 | CASSVEATGGPLGSEQYF | TGTGCCAGCAGCGTAGAAGCGACAGGGGGCCCTCTGGGCTCCGAGCAGTACTTC
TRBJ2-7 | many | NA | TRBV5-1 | CASSLDGGWGEQYF | TGCGCCAGCAGCTTGGACGGGGGATGGGGCGAGCAGTACTTC